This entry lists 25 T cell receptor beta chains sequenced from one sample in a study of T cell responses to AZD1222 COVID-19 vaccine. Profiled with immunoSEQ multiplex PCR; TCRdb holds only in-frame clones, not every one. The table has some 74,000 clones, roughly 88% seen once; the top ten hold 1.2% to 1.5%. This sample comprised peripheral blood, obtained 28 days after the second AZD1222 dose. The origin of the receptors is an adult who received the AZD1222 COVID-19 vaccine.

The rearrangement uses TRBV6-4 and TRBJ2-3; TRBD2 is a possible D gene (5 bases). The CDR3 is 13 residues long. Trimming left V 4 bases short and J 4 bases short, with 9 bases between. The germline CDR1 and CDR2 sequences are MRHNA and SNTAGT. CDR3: CASSAGIADTQYF. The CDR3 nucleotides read TGTGCCAGCAGTGCGGGGATCGCAGATACGCAGTATTTT.

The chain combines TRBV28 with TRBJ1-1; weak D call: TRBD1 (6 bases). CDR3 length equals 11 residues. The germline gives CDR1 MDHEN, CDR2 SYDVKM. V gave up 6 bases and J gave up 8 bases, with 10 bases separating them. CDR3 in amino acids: CASSGGPEAFF. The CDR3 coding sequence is TGTGCCAGCAGCGGGGGGCCCGAAGCTTTCTTT.

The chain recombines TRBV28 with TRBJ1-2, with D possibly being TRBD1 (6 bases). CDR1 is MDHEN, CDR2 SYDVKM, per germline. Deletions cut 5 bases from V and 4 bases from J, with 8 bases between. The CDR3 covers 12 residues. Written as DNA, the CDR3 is TGTGCCAGCAGTAGGGGGGTCTATGGCTACACCTTC. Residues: CASSRGVYGYTF.

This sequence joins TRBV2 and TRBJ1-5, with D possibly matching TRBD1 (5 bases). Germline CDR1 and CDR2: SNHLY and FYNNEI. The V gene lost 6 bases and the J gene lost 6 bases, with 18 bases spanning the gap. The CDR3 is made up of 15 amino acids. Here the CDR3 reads CASSLSLGGGQPQHF. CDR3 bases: TGTGCCAGCAGCCTCTCGTTGGGGGGGGGTCAGCCCCAGCATTTT.

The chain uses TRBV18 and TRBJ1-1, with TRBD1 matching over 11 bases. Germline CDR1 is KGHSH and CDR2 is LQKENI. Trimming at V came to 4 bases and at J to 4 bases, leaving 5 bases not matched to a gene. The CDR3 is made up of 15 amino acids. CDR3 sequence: CASSRDRGVFTEAFF. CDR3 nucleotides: TGTGCCAGCTCACGGGACAGGGGGGTCTTCACTGAAGCTTTCTTT.

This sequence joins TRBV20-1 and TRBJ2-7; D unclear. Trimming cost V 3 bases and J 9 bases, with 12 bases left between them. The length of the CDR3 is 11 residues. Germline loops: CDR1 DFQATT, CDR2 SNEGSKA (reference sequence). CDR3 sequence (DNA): TGCAGTGCTAGCCCCTTTGGGGTGCAGTACTTC. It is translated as CSASPFGVQYF.

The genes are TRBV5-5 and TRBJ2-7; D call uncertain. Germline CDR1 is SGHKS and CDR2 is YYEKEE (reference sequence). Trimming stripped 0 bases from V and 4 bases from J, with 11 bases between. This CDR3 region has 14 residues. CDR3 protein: CASSLDGVEYEQYF. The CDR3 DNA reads TGTGCCAGCAGCTTGGATGGTGTGGAGTACGAGCAGTACTTC. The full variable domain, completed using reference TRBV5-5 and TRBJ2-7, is DAGVTQSPTHLIKTRGQQVTLRCSPISGHKSVSWYQQVLGQGPQFIFQYYEKEERGRGNFPDRFSARQFPNYSSELNVNALLLGDSALYLCASSLDGVEYEQYFGPGTRLTVT.

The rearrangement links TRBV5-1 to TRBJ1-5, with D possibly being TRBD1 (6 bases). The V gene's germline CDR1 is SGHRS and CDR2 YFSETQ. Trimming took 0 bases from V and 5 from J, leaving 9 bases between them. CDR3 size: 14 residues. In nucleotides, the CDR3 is TGCGCCAGCAGCTTGGCGGCAGGGGATCAGCCCCAGCATTTT. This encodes CASSLAAGDQPQHF.

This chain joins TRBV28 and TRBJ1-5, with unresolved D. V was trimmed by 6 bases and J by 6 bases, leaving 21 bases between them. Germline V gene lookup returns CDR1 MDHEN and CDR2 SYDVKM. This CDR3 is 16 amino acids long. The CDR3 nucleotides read TGTGCCAGCAGGATACGAACGGGGAGGGAGGGTCAGCCCCAGCATTTT. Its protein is CASRIRTGREGQPQHF.

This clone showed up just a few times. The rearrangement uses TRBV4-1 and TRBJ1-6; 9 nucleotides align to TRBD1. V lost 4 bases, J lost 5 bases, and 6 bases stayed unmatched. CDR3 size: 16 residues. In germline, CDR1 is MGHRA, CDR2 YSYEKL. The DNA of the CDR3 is TGCGCCAGCAGCCCAAGACAGGGGGGCGATAATTCACCCCTCCACTTT. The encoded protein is CASSPRQGGDNSPLHF.

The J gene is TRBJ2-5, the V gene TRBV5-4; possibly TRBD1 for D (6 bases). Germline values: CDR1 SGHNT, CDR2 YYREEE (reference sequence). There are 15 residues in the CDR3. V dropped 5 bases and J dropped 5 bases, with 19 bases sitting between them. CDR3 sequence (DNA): TGTGCCAGCAGTCACCAAGGACAGTCGCGGGAGACCCAGTACTTC. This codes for CASSHQGQSRETQYF.

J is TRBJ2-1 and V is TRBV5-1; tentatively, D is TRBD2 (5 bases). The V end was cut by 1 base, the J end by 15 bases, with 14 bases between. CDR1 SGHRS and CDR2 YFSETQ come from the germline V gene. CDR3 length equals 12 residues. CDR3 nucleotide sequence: TGCGCCAGCAGCTTGAACCGACTATTAATGTTCTTC. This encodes CASSLNRLLMFF.

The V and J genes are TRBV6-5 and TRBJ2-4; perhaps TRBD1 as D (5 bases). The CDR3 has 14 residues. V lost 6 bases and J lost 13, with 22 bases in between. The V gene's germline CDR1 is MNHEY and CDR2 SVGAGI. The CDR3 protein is CASSPAVGPPRQYF. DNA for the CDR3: TGTGCCAGCAGCCCAGCCGTGGGGCCCCCCAGACAGTACTTC.

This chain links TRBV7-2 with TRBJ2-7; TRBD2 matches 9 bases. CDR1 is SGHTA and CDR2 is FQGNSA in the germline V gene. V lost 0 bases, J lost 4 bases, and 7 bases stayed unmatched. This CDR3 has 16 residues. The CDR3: CASSLAGRGGSYEQYF. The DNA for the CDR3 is TGTGCCAGCAGCTTAGCAGGGCGGGGGGGATCATACGAGCAGTACTTC.

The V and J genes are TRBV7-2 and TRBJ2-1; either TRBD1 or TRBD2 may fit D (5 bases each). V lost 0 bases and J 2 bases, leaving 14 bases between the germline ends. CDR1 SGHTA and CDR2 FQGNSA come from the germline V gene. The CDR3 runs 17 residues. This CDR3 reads CASSLATLMGAYNEQFF. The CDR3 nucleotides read TGTGCCAGCAGCTTAGCGACACTTATGGGGGCCTACAATGAGCAGTTCTTC.

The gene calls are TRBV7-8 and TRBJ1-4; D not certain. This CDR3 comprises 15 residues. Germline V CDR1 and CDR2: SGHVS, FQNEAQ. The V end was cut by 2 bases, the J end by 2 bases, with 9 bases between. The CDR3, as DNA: TGTGCCAGCAGCTTAAATAGGTTCACTAATGAAAAACTGTTTTTT. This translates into CASSLNRFTNEKLFF.

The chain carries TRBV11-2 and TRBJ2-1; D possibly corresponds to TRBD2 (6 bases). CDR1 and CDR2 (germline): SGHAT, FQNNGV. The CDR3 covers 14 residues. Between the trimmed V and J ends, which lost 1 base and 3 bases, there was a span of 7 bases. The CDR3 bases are TGTGCCAGCAGCTTAGGGGGACTCTACAATGAGCAGTTCTTC. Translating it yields CASSLGGLYNEQFF.

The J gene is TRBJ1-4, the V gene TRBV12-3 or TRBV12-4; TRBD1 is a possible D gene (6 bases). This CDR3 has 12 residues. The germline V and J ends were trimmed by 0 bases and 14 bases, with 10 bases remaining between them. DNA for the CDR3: TGTGCCAGCAGTTTAGCCCCGACAGGTCTGTTTTTT. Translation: CASSLAPTGLFF.

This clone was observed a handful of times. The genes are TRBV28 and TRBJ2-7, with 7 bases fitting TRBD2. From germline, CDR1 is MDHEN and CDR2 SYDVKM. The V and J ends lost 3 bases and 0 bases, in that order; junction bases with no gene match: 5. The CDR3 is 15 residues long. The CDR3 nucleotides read TGTGCCAGCAGTTTCCGGCGGGGGACCTCCTACGAGCAGTACTTC. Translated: CASSFRRGTSYEQYF.

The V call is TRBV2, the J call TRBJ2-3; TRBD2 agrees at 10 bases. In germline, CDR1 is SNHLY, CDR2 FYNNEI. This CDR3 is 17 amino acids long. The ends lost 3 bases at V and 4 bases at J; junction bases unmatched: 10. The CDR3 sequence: CASSDPSLAGVSDTQYF. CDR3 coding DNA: TGTGCCAGCAGTGATCCCTCCCTAGCGGGGGTCTCAGATACGCAGTATTTT.

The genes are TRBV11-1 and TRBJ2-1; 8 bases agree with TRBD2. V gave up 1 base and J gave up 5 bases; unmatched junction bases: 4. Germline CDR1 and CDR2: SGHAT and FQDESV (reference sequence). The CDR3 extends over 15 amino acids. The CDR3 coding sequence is TGTGCCAGCAGCTTAGGGCGGGGGGCACACAATGAGCAGTTCTTC. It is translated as CASSLGRGAHNEQFF. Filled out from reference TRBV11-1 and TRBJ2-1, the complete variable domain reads EAEVAQSPRYKITEKSQAVAFWCDPISGHATLYWYRQILGQGPELLVQFQDESVVDDSQLPKDRFSAERLKGVDSTLKIQPAELGDSAMYLCASSLGRGAHNEQFFGPGTRLTVL.

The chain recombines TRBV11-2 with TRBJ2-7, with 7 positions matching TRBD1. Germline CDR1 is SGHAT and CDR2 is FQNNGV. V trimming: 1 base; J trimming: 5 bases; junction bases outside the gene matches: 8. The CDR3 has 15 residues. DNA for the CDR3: TGTGCCAGCAGCTTAGGGGGGACAGTATTGGACGAGCAGTACTTC. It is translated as CASSLGGTVLDEQYF.

CDR3 sequence: CASSLEAGNTDTQYF. As DNA, the CDR3 is TGTGCCAGCAGCTTGGAAGCGGGGAACACAGATACGCAGTATTTT. This sequence joins TRBV5-6 and TRBJ2-3; 7 bases agree with TRBD2. Germline V gene sequence: CDR1 SGHDT, CDR2 YYEEEE. There are 15 residues in the CDR3. The junction had 3 bases not matched to a gene; V was cut back by 0 bases and J by 2 bases.

The CDR3 here is CASSYGLAGDGDTQYF. CDR3 bases: TGTGCCAGCAGTTACGGACTAGCGGGGGATGGAGATACGCAGTATTTT. This chain links TRBV6-5 with TRBJ2-3, with 13 bases that match TRBD2. Germline V CDR1 and CDR2: MNHEY, SVGAGI. The CDR3 length is 16 residues. J was trimmed by 5 bases and V by 2 bases; bases with no gene match: 4.

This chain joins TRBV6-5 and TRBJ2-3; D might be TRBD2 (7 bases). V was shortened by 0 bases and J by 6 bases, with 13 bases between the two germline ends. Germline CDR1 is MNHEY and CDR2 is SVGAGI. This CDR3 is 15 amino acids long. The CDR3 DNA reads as TGTGCCAGCAGTTACTCGGGGGGGGGCCTGGATACGCAGTATTTT. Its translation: CASSYSGGGLDTQYF.